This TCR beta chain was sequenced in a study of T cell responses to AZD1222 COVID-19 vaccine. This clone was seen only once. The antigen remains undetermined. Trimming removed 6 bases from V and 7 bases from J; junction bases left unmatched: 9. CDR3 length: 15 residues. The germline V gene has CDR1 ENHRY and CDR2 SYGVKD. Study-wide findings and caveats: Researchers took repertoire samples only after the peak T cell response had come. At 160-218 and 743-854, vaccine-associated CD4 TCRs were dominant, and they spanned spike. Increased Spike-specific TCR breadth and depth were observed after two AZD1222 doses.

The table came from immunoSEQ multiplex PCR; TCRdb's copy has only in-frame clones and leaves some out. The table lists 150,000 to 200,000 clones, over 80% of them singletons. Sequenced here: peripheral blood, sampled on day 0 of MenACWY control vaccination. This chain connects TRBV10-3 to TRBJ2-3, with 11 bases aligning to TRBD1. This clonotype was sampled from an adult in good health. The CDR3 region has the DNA TGTGCCATCAGACCCGGACAGGGGGCCCCCAATACGCAGTATTTT. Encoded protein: CAIRPGQGAPNTQYF.